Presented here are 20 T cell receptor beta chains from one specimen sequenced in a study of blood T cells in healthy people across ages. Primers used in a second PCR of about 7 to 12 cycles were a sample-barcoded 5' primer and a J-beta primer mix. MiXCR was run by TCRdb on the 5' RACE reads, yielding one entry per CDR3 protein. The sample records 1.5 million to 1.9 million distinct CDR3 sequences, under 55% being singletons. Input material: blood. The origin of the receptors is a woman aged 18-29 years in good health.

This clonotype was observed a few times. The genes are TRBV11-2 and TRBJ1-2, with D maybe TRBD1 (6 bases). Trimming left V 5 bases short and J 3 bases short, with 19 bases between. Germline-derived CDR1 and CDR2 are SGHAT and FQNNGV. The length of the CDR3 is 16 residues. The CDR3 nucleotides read TGTGCCAGCAGCCAAATCTCGGGACAAAAAGACTATGGCTACACCTTC. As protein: CASSQISGQKDYGYTF.

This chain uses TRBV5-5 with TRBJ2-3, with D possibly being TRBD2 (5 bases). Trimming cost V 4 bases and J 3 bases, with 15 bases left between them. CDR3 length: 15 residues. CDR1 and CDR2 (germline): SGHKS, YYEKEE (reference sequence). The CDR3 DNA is TGTGCCAGCAGCCGTTTCGGGGTCGGGACAGATACGCAGTATTTT. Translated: CASSRFGVGTDTQYF.

CDR3 nucleotide sequence: TGTGCCAGCAGCTTAACAGGGACCTACTTTAGCACAGATACGCAGTATTTT. It codes for CASSLTGTYFSTDTQYF. The chain combines TRBV11-2 with TRBJ2-3; D is perhaps TRBD1 (6 bases). From germline, CDR1 is SGHAT and CDR2 FQNNGV. V was shortened by 2 bases and J by 0 bases, with 15 bases between the two germline ends. The CDR3 covers 17 residues.

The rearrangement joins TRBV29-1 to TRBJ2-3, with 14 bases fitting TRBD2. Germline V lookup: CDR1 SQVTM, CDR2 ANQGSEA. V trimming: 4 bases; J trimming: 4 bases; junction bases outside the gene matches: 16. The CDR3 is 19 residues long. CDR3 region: CSVVGSRGTSGSLADTQYF. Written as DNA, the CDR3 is TGCAGCGTTGTCGGGAGCCGCGGGACTAGCGGGAGTCTCGCAGATACGCAGTATTTT.

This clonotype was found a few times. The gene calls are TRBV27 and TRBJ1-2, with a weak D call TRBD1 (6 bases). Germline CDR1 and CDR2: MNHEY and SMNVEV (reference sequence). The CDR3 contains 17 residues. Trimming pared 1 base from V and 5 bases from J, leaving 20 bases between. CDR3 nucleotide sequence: TGTGCCAGCAGTTTATACCCCTCTGGGCAGGGGCCATATGGCTACACCTTC. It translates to CASSLYPSGQGPYGYTF.

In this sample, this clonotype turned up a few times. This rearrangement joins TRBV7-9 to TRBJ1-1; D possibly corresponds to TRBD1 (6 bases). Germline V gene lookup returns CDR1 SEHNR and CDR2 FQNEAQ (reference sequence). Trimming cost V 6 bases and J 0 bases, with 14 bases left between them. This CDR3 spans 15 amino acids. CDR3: CASRSPGHMNTEAFF. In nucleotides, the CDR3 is TGTGCCAGCAGATCGCCGGGACACATGAACACTGAAGCTTTCTTT.

The chain's CDR3 is CASSLVAGGNSEQFF. The CDR3 nucleotides are TGTGCCAGCAGCTTGGTGGCCGGTGGGAACTCAGAGCAGTTCTTC. This chain links TRBV5-4 with TRBJ2-1; no reliable D call. This CDR3 is built from 15 residues. V dropped 0 bases and J dropped 10 bases, with 17 bases sitting between them. Germline V lookup: CDR1 SGHNT, CDR2 YYREEE (reference sequence).

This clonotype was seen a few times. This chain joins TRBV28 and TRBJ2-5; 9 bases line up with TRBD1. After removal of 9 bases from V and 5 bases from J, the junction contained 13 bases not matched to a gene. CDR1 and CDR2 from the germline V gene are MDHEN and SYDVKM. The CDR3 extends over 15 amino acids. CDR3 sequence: CASEPGQGRWETQYF. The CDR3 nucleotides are TGTGCCAGTGAACCGGGACAGGGACGCTGGGAGACCCAGTACTTC.

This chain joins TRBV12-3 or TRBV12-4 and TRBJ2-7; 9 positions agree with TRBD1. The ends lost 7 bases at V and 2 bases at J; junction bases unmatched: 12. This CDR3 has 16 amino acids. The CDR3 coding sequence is TGTGCCAGCACCAAAAGAGGGACAGGGCCGACCTACGAGCAGTACTTC. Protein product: CASTKRGTGPTYEQYF.

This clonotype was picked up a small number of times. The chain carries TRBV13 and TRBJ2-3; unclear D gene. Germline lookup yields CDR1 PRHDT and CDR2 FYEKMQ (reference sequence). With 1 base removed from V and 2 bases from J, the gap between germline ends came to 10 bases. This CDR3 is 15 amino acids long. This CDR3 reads CASSLVSENTDTQYF. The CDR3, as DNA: TGTGCCAGCAGCTTAGTTTCAGAAAACACAGATACGCAGTATTTT.

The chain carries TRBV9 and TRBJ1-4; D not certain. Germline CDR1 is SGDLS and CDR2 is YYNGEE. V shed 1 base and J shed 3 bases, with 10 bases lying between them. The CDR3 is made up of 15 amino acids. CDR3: CASSVSGGSNEKLFF. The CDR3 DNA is TGTGCCAGCAGCGTAAGCGGAGGTTCTAATGAAAAACTGTTTTTT.

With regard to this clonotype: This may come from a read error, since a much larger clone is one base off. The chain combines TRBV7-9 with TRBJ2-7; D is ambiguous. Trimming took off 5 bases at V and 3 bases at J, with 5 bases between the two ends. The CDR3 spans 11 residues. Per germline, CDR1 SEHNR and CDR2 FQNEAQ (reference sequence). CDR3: CASSTIYEQYF. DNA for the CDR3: TGTGCCAGCAGCACCATCTACGAGCAGTACTTC.

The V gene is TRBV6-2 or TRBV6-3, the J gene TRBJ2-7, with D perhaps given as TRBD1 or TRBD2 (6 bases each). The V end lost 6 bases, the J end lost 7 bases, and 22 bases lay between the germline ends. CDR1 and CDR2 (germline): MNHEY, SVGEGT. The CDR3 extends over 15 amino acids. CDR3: CASRKRGDSYNEQYF. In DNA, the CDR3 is TGTGCCAGCAGGAAAAGGGGGGACTCCTACAATGAGCAGTACTTC.

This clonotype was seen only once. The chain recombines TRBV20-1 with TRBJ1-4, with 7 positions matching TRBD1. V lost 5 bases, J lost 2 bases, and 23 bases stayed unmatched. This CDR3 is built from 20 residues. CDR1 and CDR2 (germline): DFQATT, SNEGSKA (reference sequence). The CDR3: CSARSPGNRGVAGTNEKLFF. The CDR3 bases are TGCAGTGCTCGATCCCCGGGTAACAGGGGTGTGGCGGGGACTAATGAAAAACTGTTTTTT.

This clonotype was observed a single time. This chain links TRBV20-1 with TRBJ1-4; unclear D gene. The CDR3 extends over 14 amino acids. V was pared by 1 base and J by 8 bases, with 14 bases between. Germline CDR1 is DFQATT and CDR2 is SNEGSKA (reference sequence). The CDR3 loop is CSARGLQDGEKLFF. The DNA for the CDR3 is TGCAGTGCTAGAGGGCTCCAAGATGGAGAAAAACTGTTTTTT.

The CDR3: CASATGGSANYGYTF. CDR3 DNA: TGTGCCAGTGCCACAGGGGGTTCCGCTAACTATGGCTACACCTTC. V gene TRBV2 combines with J gene TRBJ1-2; the match to TRBD1 covers 8 bases. Germline V gene lookup returns CDR1 SNHLY and CDR2 FYNNEI. V shed 9 bases and J 0 bases; nucleotides not matched to a gene: 9. This CDR3 has 15 amino acids.

The CDR3 DNA is TGTGCCAGCAGTTTTCAGTCAAGCTCTGGAAACACCATATATTTT. Residues: CASSFQSSSGNTIYF. This chain connects TRBV12-3 or TRBV12-4 to TRBJ1-3; D unresolved. With 3 bases removed from V and 0 bases from J, the gap between germline ends came to 9 bases. This CDR3 region has 15 residues.

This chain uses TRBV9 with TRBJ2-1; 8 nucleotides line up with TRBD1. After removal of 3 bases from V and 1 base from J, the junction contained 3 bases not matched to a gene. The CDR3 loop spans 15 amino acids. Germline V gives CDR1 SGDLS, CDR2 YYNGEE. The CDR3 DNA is TGTGCCAGCAGCGCCCGGACAGGGTCCTACAATGAGCAGTTCTTC. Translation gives CASSARTGSYNEQFF.

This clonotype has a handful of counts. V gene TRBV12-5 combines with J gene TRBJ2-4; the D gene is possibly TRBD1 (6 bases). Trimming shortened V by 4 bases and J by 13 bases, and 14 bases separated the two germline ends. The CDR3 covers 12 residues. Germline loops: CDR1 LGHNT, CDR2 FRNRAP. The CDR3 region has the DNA TGTGCTAGTGGTTCTGACAGGTTTCAGCAGTACTTC. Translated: CASGSDRFQQYF.

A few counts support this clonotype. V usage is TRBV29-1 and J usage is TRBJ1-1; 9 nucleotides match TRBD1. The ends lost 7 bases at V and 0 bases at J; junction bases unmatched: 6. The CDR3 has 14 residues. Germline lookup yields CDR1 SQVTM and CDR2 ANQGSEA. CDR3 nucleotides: TGCAGCGCTACGACAGGGGGGGTGAACACTGAAGCTTTCTTT. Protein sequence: CSATTGGVNTEAFF.